Reported below is one TCR beta chain. Antigen unknown. This entry is derived from a study of cytomegalovirus exposure and HLA in healthy donors. Overall study results and limits: Later analysis identified several of the most significant clusters that appeared linked to common viral pathogens.

The primer mix had 60 Vbeta and 13 Jbeta primers. Profiling relied on immunoSEQ multiplex PCR, and the TCRdb table lists in-frame clones only, not all of them. In the table there are more than 150,000 clones, around 83% of which are singletons. The TCR sequence derives from a girl aged 2-10 years in good health and CMV-seropositive. Sample: PBMCs.

CDR3 sequence reads: CATSRDGAGGTEAFF. CDR3 coding DNA: TGTGCCACCAGCAGAGATGGGGCGGGGGGCACTGAAGCTTTCTTT. The J gene is TRBJ1-1, the V gene TRBV15; D is perhaps TRBD1 (5 bases). Germline V CDR1 and CDR2: LNHNV, YYDKDF (reference sequence). Deletions cut 0 bases from V and 4 bases from J, with 12 bases between. The length of the CDR3 is 15 residues.